The clone carrying this TCR beta chain was counted only a few times. Its antigen remains unknown. The treatment is: oral pan-JAK inhibitor, 5-10 mg twice daily. The entry originates in a study of CD8+ T cells in alopecia areata. Study background: A regimen of oral tofacitinib, 5 to 10 mg twice daily, was given to treated patients. Study-level findings and limits: Scalp and blood retained many expanded lesional clones during tofacitinib.

RNA extraction and reverse transcription yielded cDNA as sequencing template. Data came from immunoSEQ multiplex PCR; TCRdb stores just in-frame clones and leaves some out. The data show approximately 180,000 clones, about 55% seen once. The germline gives CDR1 KGHSH, CDR2 LQKENI. The CDR3 is 17 amino acids. V was cut by 3 bases and J by 2 bases, with 19 bases left in between. This receptor was obtained from a human donor with alopecia areata. The sequencing used CD8+ T cells sorted from blood, collected at week 24, from a patient treated with tofacitinib. V usage is TRBV18 and J usage is TRBJ2-5; D perhaps matches TRBD1 (6 bases). The CDR3 spells CASSPDFRGNRQETQYF. The CDR3 DNA is TGTGCCAGCTCACCGGATTTCAGGGGTAATAGACAAGAGACCCAGTACTTC.